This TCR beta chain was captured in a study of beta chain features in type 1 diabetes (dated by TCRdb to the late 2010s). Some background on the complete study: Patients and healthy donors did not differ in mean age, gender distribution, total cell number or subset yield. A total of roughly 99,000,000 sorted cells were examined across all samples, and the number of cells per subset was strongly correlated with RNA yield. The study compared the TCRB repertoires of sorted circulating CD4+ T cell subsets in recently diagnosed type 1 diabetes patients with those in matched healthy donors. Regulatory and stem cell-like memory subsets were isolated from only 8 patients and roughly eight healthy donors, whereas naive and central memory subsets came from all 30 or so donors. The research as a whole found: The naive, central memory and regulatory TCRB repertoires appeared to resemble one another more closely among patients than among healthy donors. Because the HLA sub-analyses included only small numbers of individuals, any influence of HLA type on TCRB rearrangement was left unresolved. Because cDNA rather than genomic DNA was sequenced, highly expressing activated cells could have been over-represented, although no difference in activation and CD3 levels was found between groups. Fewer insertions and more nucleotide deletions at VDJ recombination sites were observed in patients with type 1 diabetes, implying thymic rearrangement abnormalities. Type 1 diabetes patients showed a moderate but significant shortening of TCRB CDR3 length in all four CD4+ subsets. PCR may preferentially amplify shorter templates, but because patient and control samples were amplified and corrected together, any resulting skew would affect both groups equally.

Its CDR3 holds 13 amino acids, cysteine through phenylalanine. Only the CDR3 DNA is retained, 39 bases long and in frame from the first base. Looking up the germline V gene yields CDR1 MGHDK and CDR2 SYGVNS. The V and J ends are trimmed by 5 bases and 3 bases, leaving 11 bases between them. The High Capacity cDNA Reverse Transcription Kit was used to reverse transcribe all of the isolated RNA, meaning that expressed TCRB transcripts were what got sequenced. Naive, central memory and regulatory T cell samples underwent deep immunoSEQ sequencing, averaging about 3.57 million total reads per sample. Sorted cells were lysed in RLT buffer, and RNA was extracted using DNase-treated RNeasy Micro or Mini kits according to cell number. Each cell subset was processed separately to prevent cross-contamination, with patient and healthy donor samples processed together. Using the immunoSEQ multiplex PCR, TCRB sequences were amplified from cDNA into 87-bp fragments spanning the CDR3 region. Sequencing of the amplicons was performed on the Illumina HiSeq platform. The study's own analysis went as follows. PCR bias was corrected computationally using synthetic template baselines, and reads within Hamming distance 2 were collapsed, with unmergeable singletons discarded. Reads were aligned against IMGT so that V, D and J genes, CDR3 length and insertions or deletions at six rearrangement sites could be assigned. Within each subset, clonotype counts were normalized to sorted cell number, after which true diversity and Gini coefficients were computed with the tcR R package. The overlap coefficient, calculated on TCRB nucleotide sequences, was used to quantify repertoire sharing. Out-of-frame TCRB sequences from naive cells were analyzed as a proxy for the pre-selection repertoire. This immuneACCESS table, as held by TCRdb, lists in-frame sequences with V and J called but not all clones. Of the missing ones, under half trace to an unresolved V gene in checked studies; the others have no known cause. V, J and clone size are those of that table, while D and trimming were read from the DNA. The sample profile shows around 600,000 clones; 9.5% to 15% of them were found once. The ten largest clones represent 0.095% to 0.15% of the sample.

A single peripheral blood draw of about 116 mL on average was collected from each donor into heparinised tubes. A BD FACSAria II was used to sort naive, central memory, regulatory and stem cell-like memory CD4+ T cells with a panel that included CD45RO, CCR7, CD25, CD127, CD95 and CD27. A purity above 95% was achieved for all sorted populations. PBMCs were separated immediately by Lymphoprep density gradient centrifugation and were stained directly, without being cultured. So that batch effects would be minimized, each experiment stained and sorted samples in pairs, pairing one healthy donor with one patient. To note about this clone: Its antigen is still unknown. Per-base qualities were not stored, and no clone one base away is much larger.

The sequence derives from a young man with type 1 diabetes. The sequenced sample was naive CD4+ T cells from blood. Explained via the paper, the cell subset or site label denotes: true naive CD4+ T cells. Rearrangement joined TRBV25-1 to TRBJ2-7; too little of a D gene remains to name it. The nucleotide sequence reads TGTGCCAGCAGTCCATCCCCGGGCTACGAGCAGTACTTC. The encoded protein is CASSPSPGYEQYF.